This T cell receptor beta chain is drawn from a study of neoadjuvant anti-PD-1 for oral cavity cancer. Overall study context: Around day 43, patients without progression received a fourth nivolumab dose before surgery.

Clones were sequenced by immunoSEQ multiplex PCR, and TCRdb holds only the in-frame ones, with some missing. The sample lists about 9,300 clones, approximately 62% seen once, with about 8.3% in the top ten. The CDR3 loop spans 16 amino acids. Germline lookup yields CDR1 SEHNR and CDR2 FQNEAQ (reference sequence). The J segment lost 3 bases and the V segment lost 8 bases, leaving 11 bases of the junction unmatched. This TCR was sampled from a person between 40 and 79 years old with oral cavity squamous cell carcinoma. The sequenced sample was tumor tissue, obtained before nivolumab (anti-PD-1) treatment. The V and J genes are TRBV7-9 and TRBJ2-7, with 12 nucleotides matching TRBD1. CDR3 region: CASAGTGGLSYYEQYF. The CDR3 DNA follows: TGTGCCAGCGCCGGGACAGGGGGCCTAAGCTACTACGAGCAGTACTTC.